The 14 T cell receptor beta chains given below trace back to one sample, sequenced in a study of CD8+ T cells in alopecia areata. The treatment here: oral pan-JAK inhibitor, 5-10 mg twice daily. RNA extraction and reverse transcription yielded cDNA as sequencing template. Produced via immunoSEQ multiplex PCR; TCRdb's table is partial and in-frame only. The data contain fewer than 200,000 clones, less than 75% of them singletons. Sample: CD4+ T cells sorted from blood, taken at approximately week 55, from a patient treated with tofacitinib. Receptors were obtained from a human donor with alopecia areata.

This clone was recorded a few times. This sample also contains other DNA sequences that code for the same CDR3. V is TRBV2 and J is TRBJ1-5; tentative D call: TRBD1 (6 bases). Germline lookup yields CDR1 SNHLY and CDR2 FYNNEI. CDR3 size: 13 residues. Trimming shortened V by 6 bases and J by 5 bases, and 11 bases separated the two germline ends. The CDR3 protein is CASRKRQDQPQHF. The CDR3, as DNA: TGTGCCAGCAGGAAACGACAGGATCAGCCCCAGCATTTT.

The chain is built from TRBV18 and TRBJ2-7; D perhaps matches TRBD2 (5 bases). This CDR3 comprises 16 residues. Germline V lookup: CDR1 KGHSH, CDR2 LQKENI. V shed 0 bases and J shed 1 base, with 13 bases lying between them. In nucleotides, the CDR3 is TGTGCCAGCTCACCACCCAGCGGAGGCATTTCCTACGAGCAGTACTTC. Residues: CASSPPSGGISYEQYF. Combining the CDR3 with reference TRBV18 and TRBJ2-7 gives the whole variable domain NAGVMQNPRHLVRRRGQEARLRCSPMKGHSHVYWYRQLPEEGLKFMVYLQKENIIDESGMPKERFSAEFPKEGPSILRIQQVVRGDSAAYFCASSPPSGGISYEQYFGPGTRLTVT.

This clone has only one observation. This CDR3 reads CASSLRDRDLNGYTF. In nucleotides, the CDR3 is TGTGCCAGCAGCCTCCGGGACCGGGACCTGAATGGCTACACCTTC. J is TRBJ1-2 and V is TRBV7-9, with D perhaps matching TRBD1 (5 bases). There are 15 residues in the CDR3. Per germline, CDR1 SEHNR and CDR2 FQNEAQ (reference sequence). Trimming took 5 bases from V and 6 from J, leaving 19 bases between them.

In this sample, this clone turned up a few times. V usage is TRBV12-5 and J usage is TRBJ1-6; TRBD1 is a possible D gene (6 bases). V was clipped by 7 bases and J by 7 bases, with 14 bases between them. The germline V gene encodes CDR1 LGHNT and CDR2 FRNRAP. This CDR3 spans 14 amino acids. The CDR3 loop reads CASAGGQRNSPLHF. The CDR3, as DNA: TGTGCTAGTGCCGGTGGACAGAGGAATTCACCCCTCCACTTT. Using reference TRBV12-5 and TRBJ1-6 for the parts outside the CDR3, the full variable domain is DARVTQTPRHKVTEMGQEVTMRCQPILGHNTVFWYRQTMMQGLELLAYFRNRAPLDDSGMPKDRFSAEMPDATLATLKIQPSEPRDSAVYFCASAGGQRNSPLHFGNGTRLTVT.

This clone was observed once. J is TRBJ2-5 and V is TRBV5-1; D assignment may be TRBD1 or TRBD2 (6 bases each). CDR1 and CDR2 from the germline V gene are SGHRS and YFSETQ. The CDR3 has 15 amino acids. V was cut by 3 bases and J by 5 bases, with 17 bases left in between. The CDR3 region has the DNA TGCGCCAGCAGCTCCGAGGGGGGCCGCACTGAGACCCAGTACTTC. This codes for CASSSEGGRTETQYF.

This clone was seen only a few times. The V gene is TRBV18, the J gene TRBJ1-2; D remains unclear. The germline gives CDR1 KGHSH, CDR2 LQKENI. Trimming pared 3 bases from V and 8 bases from J, leaving 13 bases between. CDR3 length: 13 residues. CDR3 bases: TGTGCCAGCTCACCTAGCGACACGAGGGGCTACACCTTC. It codes for CASSPSDTRGYTF.

In the case of this clone: Compared with germline, one end of the junction differs, possibly owing to a read error. The chain carries TRBV7-2 and TRBJ2-7; tentative D call: TRBD2 (5 bases). Per the germline V gene, CDR1 is SGHTA and CDR2 is FQGNSA. The CDR3 length is 14 residues. The CDR3 spells CASSLGRTGLSPNF. Written as DNA, the CDR3 is TGTGCCAGCAGCTTGGGAAGGACTGGACTCAGCCCCAATTTC.

The CDR3 region has the DNA TGTGCCATCAGACCCAGGGGGGAGAACACTGAAGCTTTCTTT. Its protein product is CAIRPRGENTEAFF. J is TRBJ1-1 and V is TRBV10-3; 7 nucleotides line up with TRBD1. This CDR3 has 14 residues. Trimming removed 6 bases from V and 1 base from J; junction bases left unmatched: 5. Germline CDR1 is ENHRY and CDR2 is SYGVKD.

This clone was counted only a few times. The chain uses TRBV6-5 and TRBJ2-7, with D unresolved. Germline V gene lookup returns CDR1 MNHEY and CDR2 SVGAGI. Trimming cost V 7 bases and J 3 bases, with 7 bases left between them. There are 11 residues in the CDR3. The CDR3 DNA reads as TGTGCCAGCACCAATGGCTACGAGCAGTACTTC. Its protein is CASTNGYEQYF.

This clone appeared a few times. The same CDR3 is also encoded by other DNA sequences in this sample. V gene TRBV2 combines with J gene TRBJ2-7; D tentatively reads TRBD1 or TRBD2 (5 bases each). The CDR3 extends over 14 amino acids. Germline CDR1 SNHLY, CDR2 FYNNEI. V gave up 8 bases and J gave up 1 base, with 15 bases separating them. The chain's CDR3 is CASREGTVSYEQYF. The CDR3 coding sequence is TGTGCCAGCCGAGAGGGGACCGTTTCCTACGAGCAGTACTTC.

This clone turned up a few times. The chain links TRBV18 to TRBJ1-6, with D tentatively TRBD1 (6 bases). V dropped 0 bases and J dropped 12 bases, with 9 bases sitting between them. The CDR3 contains 13 residues. CDR1 and CDR2 from the germline V gene are KGHSH and LQKENI. This chain's CDR3 is CASSPPGQRPLHF. The CDR3, as DNA: TGTGCCAGCTCACCACCCGGACAGAGACCCCTCCACTTT.

This chain connects TRBV30 to TRBJ1-5, with TRBD1 as a possible D gene (5 bases). Germline-derived CDR1 and CDR2 are GTSNPN and SVGIG (reference sequence). V gave up 0 bases and J gave up 9 bases, with 9 bases separating them. This CDR3 has 12 amino acids. The CDR3 nucleotides are TGTGCCTGGAGTGTACTAACAGGGCCCCAGCATTTT. Protein: CAWSVLTGPQHF.

This rearrangement joins TRBV6-5 to TRBJ1-4; maybe TRBD1 (5 bases). V was cut by 6 bases and J by 7 bases, with 18 bases left in between. The V gene's germline CDR1 is MNHEY and CDR2 SVGAGI. The CDR3 covers 15 residues. CDR3 residues: CASRYLRGRGEKLFF. CDR3 DNA: TGTGCCAGCAGATACCTCCGGGGGAGGGGTGAAAAACTGTTTTTT.

This chain uses TRBV30 with TRBJ2-5, with 8 bases that match TRBD2. The CDR3 is made up of 13 amino acids. The V gene end was trimmed by 0 bases and the J gene end by 5 bases; junction bases not matched to a gene: 2. Germline V gene sequence: CDR1 GTSNPN, CDR2 SVGIG (reference sequence). CDR3 residues: CAWSVLAEETQYF. The CDR3 DNA reads TGTGCCTGGAGTGTACTAGCGGAGGAGACCCAGTACTTC.